Reported below is one TCR beta chain. The sample is drawn from a study of technical replicates of blood from a few donors. The germline V gene has CDR1 SEHNR and CDR2 FQNEAQ (reference sequence). This CDR3 comprises 17 residues. The V segment lost 5 bases and the J segment 9 bases; nucleotides outside the gene matches: 19. Profiling relied on immunoSEQ multiplex PCR, and the TCRdb table lists in-frame clones only, not all of them. The sample contains tens of thousands of clones, around 96% of which appear only once. This receptor was identified in a human donor in good health. Source material: T cells isolated from PBMCs. The rearrangement joins TRBV7-9 to TRBJ1-1, with TRBD1 identical over 9 bases. This chain's CDR3 is CASSHRKDKLQGAQAFF. CDR3 DNA sequence: TGTGCCAGCAGCCACCGAAAAGATAAGTTACAGGGGGCTCAAGCTTTCTTT.